A selection of T cell receptor beta chains follows, all from one sample in a study of identical twins' blood T cells. TCRdb recomputed calls from the 5' RACE reads with MiXCR, one row per CDR3 protein. Altogether hundreds of thousands of distinct CDR3 sequences are present, roughly 27% being singletons, with the ten largest covering 6.1%. Sequencing used PBMCs. These receptors were collected from a woman between 18 and 55 years old in good health. Each CDR3 is given with its conserved first and last residue. The order of the fields is D gene, clone size, J gene, V gene, CDR3 protein, CDR3 DNA. D genes are given only for firm matches. Size values are once, few and many counts, or a class for expanded clones, and some rows have none.

d_call: NA
clone_size: NA
j_call: TRBJ1-5
v_call: TRBV7-2
cdr3_aa: CASSEVPSQPQHF
cdr3_nt: TGTGCCAGCAGCGAAGTCCCCAGTCAGCCCCAGCATTTT

d_call: NA
clone_size: NA
j_call: TRBJ2-7
v_call: TRBV7-9
cdr3_aa: CASSPTGQGGHEQYF
cdr3_nt: TGTGCCAGCAGCCCAACCGGACAGGGAGGGCACGAGCAGTACTTC

d_call: NA
clone_size: NA
j_call: TRBJ1-5
v_call: TRBV6-2/TRBV6-3
cdr3_aa: CTSTGRETHQPQHF
cdr3_nt: TGTACCAGCACCGGAAGGGAAACCCATCAGCCCCAGCATTTT

d_call: TRBD1
clone_size: many
j_call: TRBJ1-2
v_call: TRBV29-1
cdr3_aa: CSVEKDRGNYGYTF
cdr3_nt: TGCAGCGTTGAAAAGGACAGGGGGAACTATGGCTACACCTTC

d_call: NA
clone_size: NA
j_call: TRBJ1-2
v_call: TRBV12-5
cdr3_aa: CASWPYSERGYTF
cdr3_nt: TGTGCTAGCTGGCCGTACAGCGAGAGAGGCTACACCTTC

d_call: NA
clone_size: few
j_call: TRBJ1-2
v_call: TRBV12-3/TRBV12-4
cdr3_aa: CASIQDGGLYGYTF
cdr3_nt: TGTGCCAGCATTCAAGACGGCGGGCTTTATGGCTACACCTTC

d_call: NA
clone_size: NA
j_call: TRBJ2-1
v_call: TRBV14
cdr3_aa: CASSQVWVNEQFF
cdr3_nt: TGTGCCAGCAGCCAAGTTTGGGTTAATGAGCAGTTCTTC

d_call: NA
clone_size: many
j_call: TRBJ2-1
v_call: TRBV29-1
cdr3_aa: CSAYGDSGSNEQFF
cdr3_nt: TGCAGCGCTTATGGCGATAGCGGTAGCAATGAGCAGTTCTTC

d_call: TRBD2
clone_size: few
j_call: TRBJ2-1
v_call: TRBV7-9
cdr3_aa: CASSTLARQYNEQFF
cdr3_nt: TGTGCCAGCAGCACACTAGCGCGTCAGTACAATGAGCAGTTCTTC

d_call: NA
clone_size: many
j_call: TRBJ1-1
v_call: TRBV29-1
cdr3_aa: CSVEPQGTEAFF
cdr3_nt: TGCAGCGTTGAACCTCAGGGGACTGAAGCTTTCTTT

d_call: NA
clone_size: NA
j_call: TRBJ1-2
v_call: TRBV28
cdr3_aa: CASSYGQNYGYTF
cdr3_nt: TGTGCCAGCAGTTACGGACAGAACTATGGCTACACCTTC

d_call: NA
clone_size: NA
j_call: TRBJ2-7
v_call: TRBV11-2
cdr3_aa: CASSLGRKSYEQYF
cdr3_nt: TGTGCCAGCAGCTTGGGACGCAAAAGTTACGAGCAGTACTTC

d_call: NA
clone_size: NA
j_call: TRBJ2-2
v_call: TRBV7-9
cdr3_aa: CASRTRGHKNTGELFF
cdr3_nt: TGTGCCAGCAGGACCCGGGGACACAAGAACACCGGGGAGCTGTTTTTT

d_call: NA
clone_size: many
j_call: TRBJ1-5
v_call: TRBV12-3/TRBV12-4
cdr3_aa: CASSFGGEGQPQHF
cdr3_nt: TGTGCCAGCAGTTTCGGCGGGGAGGGTCAGCCCCAGCATTTT

d_call: NA
clone_size: many
j_call: TRBJ1-1
v_call: TRBV29-1
cdr3_aa: CSVEDFTGYTTEAFF
cdr3_nt: TGCAGCGTTGAAGATTTCACAGGGTATACCACTGAAGCTTTCTTT

d_call: TRBD1
clone_size: few
j_call: TRBJ1-1
v_call: TRBV14
cdr3_aa: CASSLWTGMMNTEAFF
cdr3_nt: TGTGCCAGCAGCCTTTGGACAGGAATGATGAACACTGAAGCTTTCTTT

d_call: NA
clone_size: NA
j_call: TRBJ2-3
v_call: TRBV9
cdr3_aa: CASSPSPGGTDTQYF
cdr3_nt: TGTGCCAGCAGCCCCTCACCGGGAGGCACAGATACGCAGTATTTT

d_call: TRBD2
clone_size: many
j_call: TRBJ2-3
v_call: TRBV29-1
cdr3_aa: CSVSSSGEPDTQYF
cdr3_nt: TGCAGCGTTTCTTCTAGCGGGGAACCAGATACGCAGTATTTT

d_call: NA
clone_size: many
j_call: TRBJ2-2
v_call: TRBV9
cdr3_aa: CASSVDSVLTVTGELFF
cdr3_nt: TGTGCCAGCAGCGTAGATAGCGTACTTACGGTCACCGGGGAGCTGTTTTTT

d_call: NA
clone_size: many
j_call: TRBJ2-6
v_call: TRBV5-1
cdr3_aa: CASSLLGSGANVLTF
cdr3_nt: TGCGCCAGCAGCCTTTTGGGATCTGGGGCCAACGTCCTGACTTTC

d_call: NA
clone_size: NA
j_call: TRBJ2-4
v_call: TRBV7-2
cdr3_aa: CASSFPSGERTKNIQYF
cdr3_nt: TGTGCCAGCAGCTTTCCCTCAGGGGAGAGGACCAAAAACATTCAGTACTTC

d_call: NA
clone_size: NA
j_call: TRBJ1-2
v_call: TRBV3-1
cdr3_aa: CASSHAANYSYTF
cdr3_nt: TGTGCCAGCAGCCATGCCGCTAACTATAGCTACACCTTC

d_call: NA
clone_size: many
j_call: TRBJ1-1
v_call: TRBV28
cdr3_aa: CASRPPGRPNTEAFF
cdr3_nt: TGTGCCAGCAGACCCCCGGGACGGCCGAACACTGAAGCTTTCTTT

d_call: TRBD1
clone_size: NA
j_call: TRBJ2-7
v_call: TRBV12-3/TRBV12-4
cdr3_aa: CASSPSGTATYEQYF
cdr3_nt: TGTGCCAGCAGTCCCTCCGGGACAGCGACGTACGAGCAGTACTTC

d_call: NA
clone_size: NA
j_call: TRBJ1-4
v_call: TRBV3-1
cdr3_aa: CASSQRQINEKLFF
cdr3_nt: TGTGCCAGCAGCCAGAGGCAGATTAATGAAAAACTGTTTTTT

d_call: NA
clone_size: few
j_call: TRBJ1-2
v_call: TRBV20-1
cdr3_aa: CSAHPGIGANYGYTF
cdr3_nt: TGCAGTGCGCATCCAGGGATAGGGGCTAACTATGGCTACACCTTC

d_call: TRBD1
clone_size: NA
j_call: TRBJ2-2
v_call: TRBV7-2
cdr3_aa: CASSRSGQGSARELLF
cdr3_nt: TGTGCCAGCAGCCGAAGCGGACAGGGTAGCGCCAGGGAGCTGCTTTTT

d_call: TRBD1
clone_size: NA
j_call: TRBJ2-7
v_call: TRBV27
cdr3_aa: CASSFWTGGSYEQYF
cdr3_nt: TGTGCCAGCAGTTTTTGGACAGGGGGTTCCTACGAGCAGTACTTC

d_call: NA
clone_size: NA
j_call: TRBJ1-1
v_call: TRBV7-9
cdr3_aa: CASSLDVVNTEAFF
cdr3_nt: TGTGCCAGCAGCTTAGACGTGGTAAACACTGAAGCTTTCTTT

d_call: TRBD1
clone_size: NA
j_call: TRBJ2-3
v_call: TRBV12-3/TRBV12-4
cdr3_aa: CASRTGGSDTQYF
cdr3_nt: TGTGCCAGCAGAACAGGGGGTTCGGATACGCAGTATTTT

d_call: NA
clone_size: few
j_call: TRBJ1-4
v_call: TRBV2
cdr3_aa: CASSKGREKLFF
cdr3_nt: TGTGCCAGCAGTAAGGGGCGCGAAAAACTGTTTTTT

d_call: NA
clone_size: NA
j_call: TRBJ2-5
v_call: TRBV4-1
cdr3_aa: CASSQGSVQETQYF
cdr3_nt: TGCGCCAGCAGCCAGGGATCGGTCCAAGAGACCCAGTACTTC

d_call: NA
clone_size: many
j_call: TRBJ2-5
v_call: TRBV7-2
cdr3_aa: CASSPTRVQETQYF
cdr3_nt: TGTGCCAGCAGCCCTACTCGGGTTCAAGAGACCCAGTACTTC

d_call: NA
clone_size: NA
j_call: TRBJ1-5
v_call: TRBV10-2
cdr3_aa: CASSEWKASNQPQHF
cdr3_nt: TGCGCCAGCAGTGAATGGAAAGCCAGCAATCAGCCCCAGCATTTT

d_call: NA
clone_size: NA
j_call: TRBJ1-2
v_call: TRBV7-2
cdr3_aa: CASSLESRYGYTF
cdr3_nt: TGTGCCAGCAGCTTAGAAAGCAGATATGGCTACACCTTC

d_call: NA
clone_size: many
j_call: TRBJ2-2
v_call: TRBV29-1
cdr3_aa: CSGGVTGELFF
cdr3_nt: TGCAGCGGAGGGGTCACCGGGGAGCTGTTTTTT

d_call: TRBD2
clone_size: once
j_call: TRBJ2-3
v_call: TRBV4-1
cdr3_aa: CASSHGLAAMDTQYF
cdr3_nt: TGCGCCAGCAGCCACGGACTAGCGGCTATGGATACGCAGTATTTT

d_call: TRBD1
clone_size: NA
j_call: TRBJ1-4
v_call: TRBV6-1
cdr3_aa: CASSERIGTGNEKLFF
cdr3_nt: TGTGCCAGCAGTGAACGGATCGGGACAGGAAATGAAAAACTGTTTTTT

d_call: NA
clone_size: NA
j_call: TRBJ1-1
v_call: TRBV2
cdr3_aa: CAIPTRAVAFF
cdr3_nt: TGTGCCATTCCCACACGGGCGGTGGCTTTCTTT

d_call: NA
clone_size: NA
j_call: TRBJ1-1
v_call: TRBV14
cdr3_aa: CASSPTSGGWTEAFF
cdr3_nt: TGTGCCAGCAGCCCCACCTCTGGAGGGTGGACTGAAGCTTTCTTT

d_call: NA
clone_size: once
j_call: TRBJ2-3
v_call: TRBV20-1
cdr3_aa: CSTSATGSSTDTQYF
cdr3_nt: TGCAGTACTAGCGCGACAGGGTCTAGCACAGATACGCAGTATTTT

d_call: TRBD1
clone_size: few
j_call: TRBJ1-6
v_call: TRBV19
cdr3_aa: CASSVDSTGGNSPLHF
cdr3_nt: TGTGCCAGTAGTGTCGACTCGACAGGGGGAAATTCACCCCTCCACTTT

d_call: TRBD1
clone_size: few
j_call: TRBJ2-6
v_call: TRBV12-3/TRBV12-4
cdr3_aa: CASSHPTGGNSGANVLTF
cdr3_nt: TGTGCCAGCAGTCATCCGACAGGGGGGAACTCTGGGGCCAACGTCCTGACTTTC

d_call: TRBD1
clone_size: NA
j_call: TRBJ1-4
v_call: TRBV29-1
cdr3_aa: CSVVGQYNEKLFF
cdr3_nt: TGCAGCGTTGTGGGACAGTATAATGAAAAACTGTTTTTT

d_call: NA
clone_size: NA
j_call: TRBJ1-2
v_call: TRBV10-2
cdr3_aa: CASSESSHRTGYTF
cdr3_nt: TGCGCCAGCAGTGAGTCTTCCCATCGGACGGGCTACACCTTC

d_call: NA
clone_size: once
j_call: TRBJ1-2
v_call: TRBV20-1
cdr3_aa: CSGSGYGYTF
cdr3_nt: TGCAGTGGGTCCGGCTATGGCTACACCTTC

d_call: NA
clone_size: NA
j_call: TRBJ1-2
v_call: TRBV7-2
cdr3_aa: CASSSDVSGYTF
cdr3_nt: TGTGCCAGCAGCTCGGACGTTTCGGGCTACACCTTC

d_call: NA
clone_size: NA
j_call: TRBJ1-2
v_call: TRBV3-1
cdr3_aa: CASSQDRVHYGYTF
cdr3_nt: TGTGCCAGCAGCCAAGATAGGGTACACTATGGCTACACCTTC

d_call: NA
clone_size: many
j_call: TRBJ1-3
v_call: TRBV5-1
cdr3_aa: CASSPRWSDSGNTIYF
cdr3_nt: TGCGCCAGCAGCCCGAGGTGGTCAGATTCTGGAAACACCATATATTTT

d_call: NA
clone_size: few
j_call: TRBJ1-1
v_call: TRBV19
cdr3_aa: CASRPPAGVTEAFF
cdr3_nt: TGTGCCAGTAGACCCCCGGCAGGGGTTACTGAAGCTTTCTTT